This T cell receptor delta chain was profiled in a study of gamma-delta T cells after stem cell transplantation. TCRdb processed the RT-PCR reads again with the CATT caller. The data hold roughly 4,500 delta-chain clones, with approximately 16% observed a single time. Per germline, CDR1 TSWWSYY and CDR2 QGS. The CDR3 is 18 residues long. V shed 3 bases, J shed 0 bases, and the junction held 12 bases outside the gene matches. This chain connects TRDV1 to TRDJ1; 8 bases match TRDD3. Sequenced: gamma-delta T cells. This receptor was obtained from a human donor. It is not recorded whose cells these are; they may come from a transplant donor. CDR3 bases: TGTGCTCTTGGGGATCCACCGCTACTGGGGGTCTACACCGATAAACTCATCTTT. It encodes CALGDPPLLGVYTDKLIF.